This T cell receptor beta chain emerged from a study of CD8 T cells in ankylosing spondylitis. With respect to this clonotype: What it binds is unknown.

Notes on the study in general: A motif in TCR beta, a set of 8 or 9 highly homologous variants, appeared characteristic of ankylosing spondylitis blood. Several of the motif variants were reported before in synovial fluid and blood from reactive arthritis. Reportedly, significant enrichment of disease-linked clones occurred in matched ankylosing spondylitis synovial fluid.

Trimming left V 0 bases short and J 5 bases short, with 11 bases between. The CDR3 runs 14 residues. Germline lookup yields CDR1 SGHTA and CDR2 FQGNSA. Each TCR beta library was made by quantitative 5'-RACE that incorporated molecular barcodes. TCRdb called the 5' RACE reads again in MiXCR, with one record for every CDR3 protein. The table shows about 140,000 distinct CDR3 sequences, with about 8% occurring only once. The TCR originated in a male donor with ankylosing spondylitis. The genes are TRBV7-2 and TRBJ2-7; D is unresolved. Sequencing was performed on synovial fluid, either unsorted or a sorted T cell fraction (not recorded which). The CDR3 DNA is TGTGCCAGCAGCTTAGCTAGCACCGGCCACGAGCAGTACTTC. Residues: CASSLASTGHEQYF.